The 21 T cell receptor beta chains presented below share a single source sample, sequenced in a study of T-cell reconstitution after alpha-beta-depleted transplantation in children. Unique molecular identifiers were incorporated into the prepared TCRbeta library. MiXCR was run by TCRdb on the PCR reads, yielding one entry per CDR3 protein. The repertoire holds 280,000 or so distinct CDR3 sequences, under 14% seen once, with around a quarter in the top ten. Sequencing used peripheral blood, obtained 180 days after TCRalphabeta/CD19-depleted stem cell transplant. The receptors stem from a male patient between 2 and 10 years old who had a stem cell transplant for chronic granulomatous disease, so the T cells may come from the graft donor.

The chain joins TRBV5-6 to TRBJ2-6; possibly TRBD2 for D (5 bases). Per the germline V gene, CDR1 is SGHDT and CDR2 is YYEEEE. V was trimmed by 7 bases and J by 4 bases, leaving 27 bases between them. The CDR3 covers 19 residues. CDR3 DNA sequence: TGTGCCAGCGGCCCCGGACTCGTCTGCCTCTCCTCCGGGGCCAACGTCCTGACTTTC. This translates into CASGPGLVCLSSGANVLTF. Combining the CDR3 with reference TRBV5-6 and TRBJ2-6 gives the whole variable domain DAGVTQSPTHLIKTRGQQVTLRCSPKSGHDTVSWYQQALGQGPQFIFQYYEEEERQRGNFPDRFSGHQFPNYSSELNVNALLLGDSALYLCASGPGLVCLSSGANVLTFGAGSRLTVL.

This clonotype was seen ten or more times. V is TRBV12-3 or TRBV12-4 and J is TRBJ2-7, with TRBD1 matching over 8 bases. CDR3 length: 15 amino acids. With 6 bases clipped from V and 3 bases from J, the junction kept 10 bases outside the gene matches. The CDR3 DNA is TGTGCCAGCAGCAAAACGGGACAGGCTAACTACGAGCAGTACTTC. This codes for CASSKTGQANYEQYF.

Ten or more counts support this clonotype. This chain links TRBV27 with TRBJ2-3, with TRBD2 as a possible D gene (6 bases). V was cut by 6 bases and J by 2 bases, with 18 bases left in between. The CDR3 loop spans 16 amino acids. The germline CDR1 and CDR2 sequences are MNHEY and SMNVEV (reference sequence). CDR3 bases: TGTGCCAGCAGAGGGTACTGGGGCGGGGTCACAGATACGCAGTATTTT. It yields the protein CASRGYWGGVTDTQYF.

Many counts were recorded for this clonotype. DNA of the CDR3: TGCGCCAGCAGCTCCGGACAGGTGGGCCCTGAAGCTTTCTTT. It specifies CASSSGQVGPEAFF. The V and J genes are TRBV5-1 and TRBJ1-1; 7 bases agree with TRBD1. V was clipped by 3 bases and J by 6 bases; unmatched bases: 8. Per the germline V gene, CDR1 is SGHRS and CDR2 is YFSETQ. The CDR3 has 14 residues.

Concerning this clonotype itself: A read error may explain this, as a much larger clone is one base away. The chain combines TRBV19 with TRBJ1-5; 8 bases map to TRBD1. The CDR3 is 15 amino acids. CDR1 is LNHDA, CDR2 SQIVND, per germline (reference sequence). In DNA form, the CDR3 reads TGTGCCAGTAGTATCAGGACAGGGAGCAATCAGCCCCGGCATTTT. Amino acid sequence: CASSIRTGSNQPRHF.

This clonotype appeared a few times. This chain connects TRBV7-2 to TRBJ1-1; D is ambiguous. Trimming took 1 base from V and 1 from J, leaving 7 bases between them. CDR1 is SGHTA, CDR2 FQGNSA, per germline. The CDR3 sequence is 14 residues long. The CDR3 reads CASSLGIANTEAFF. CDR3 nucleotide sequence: TGTGCCAGCAGCTTAGGTATAGCGAACACTGAAGCTTTCTTT.

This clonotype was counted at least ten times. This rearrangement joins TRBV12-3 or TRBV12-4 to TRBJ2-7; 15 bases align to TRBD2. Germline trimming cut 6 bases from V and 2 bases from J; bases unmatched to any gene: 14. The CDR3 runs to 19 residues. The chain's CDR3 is CASSPNGLAGGPDTYEQYF. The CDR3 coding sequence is TGTGCCAGCAGCCCGAACGGACTAGCGGGAGGGCCTGATACCTACGAGCAGTACTTC.

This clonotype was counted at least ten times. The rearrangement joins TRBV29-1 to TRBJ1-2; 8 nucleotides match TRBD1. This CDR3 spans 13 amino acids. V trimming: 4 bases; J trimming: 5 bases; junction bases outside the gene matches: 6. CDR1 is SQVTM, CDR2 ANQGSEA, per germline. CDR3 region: CSVGRTGKYGYTF. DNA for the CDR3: TGCAGCGTTGGGAGGACAGGGAAGTATGGCTACACCTTC.

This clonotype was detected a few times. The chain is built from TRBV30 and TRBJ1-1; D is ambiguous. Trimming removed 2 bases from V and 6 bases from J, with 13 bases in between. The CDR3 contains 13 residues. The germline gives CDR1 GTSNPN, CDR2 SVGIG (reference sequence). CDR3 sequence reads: CAWSPTVFPEAFF. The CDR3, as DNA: TGTGCCTGGAGTCCAACAGTCTTTCCTGAAGCTTTCTTT.

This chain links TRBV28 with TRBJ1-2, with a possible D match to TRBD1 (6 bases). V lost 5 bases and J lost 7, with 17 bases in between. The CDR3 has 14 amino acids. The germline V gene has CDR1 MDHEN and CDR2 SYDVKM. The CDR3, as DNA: TGTGCCAGCAGTCCCCCGGACAGCTTCTTTGGCTACACCTTC. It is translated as CASSPPDSFFGYTF.

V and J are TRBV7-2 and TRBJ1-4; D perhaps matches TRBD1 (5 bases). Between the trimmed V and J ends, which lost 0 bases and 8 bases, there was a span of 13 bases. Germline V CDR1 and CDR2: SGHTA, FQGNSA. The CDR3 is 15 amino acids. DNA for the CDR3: TGTGCCAGCAGCTTAGCGTTCAGGGTTCGCGAAAAACTGTTTTTT. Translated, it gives CASSLAFRVREKLFF.

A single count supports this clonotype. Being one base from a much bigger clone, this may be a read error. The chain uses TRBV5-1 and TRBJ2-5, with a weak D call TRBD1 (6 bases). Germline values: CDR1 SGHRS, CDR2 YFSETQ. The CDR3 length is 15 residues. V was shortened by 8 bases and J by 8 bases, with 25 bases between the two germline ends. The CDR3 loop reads CASIPGQLWGDTQYF. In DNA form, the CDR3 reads TGCGCCAGTATACCGGGACAACTTTGGGGAGACACCCAGTACTTC.

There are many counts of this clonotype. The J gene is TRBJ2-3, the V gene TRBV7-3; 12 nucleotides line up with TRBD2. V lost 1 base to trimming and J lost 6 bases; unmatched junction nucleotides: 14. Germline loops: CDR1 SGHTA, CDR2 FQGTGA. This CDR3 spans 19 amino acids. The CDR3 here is CASSLRAPSSSGRADTQYF. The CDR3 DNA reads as TGTGCCAGCAGCTTAAGGGCCCCCTCATCTAGCGGGAGGGCGGATACGCAGTATTTT.

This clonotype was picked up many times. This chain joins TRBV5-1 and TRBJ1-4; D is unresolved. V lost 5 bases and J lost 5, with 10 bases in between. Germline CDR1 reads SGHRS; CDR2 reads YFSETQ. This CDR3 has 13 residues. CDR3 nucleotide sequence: TGCGCCAGCAGGGGCGGATCAAATGAAAAACTGTTTTTT. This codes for CASRGGSNEKLFF. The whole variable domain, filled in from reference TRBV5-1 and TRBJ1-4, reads KAGVTQTPRYLIKTRGQQVTLSCSPISGHRSVSWYQQTPGQGLQFLFEYFSETQRNKGNFPGRFSGRQFSNSRSEMNVSTLELGDSALYLCASRGGSNEKLFFGSGTQLSVL.

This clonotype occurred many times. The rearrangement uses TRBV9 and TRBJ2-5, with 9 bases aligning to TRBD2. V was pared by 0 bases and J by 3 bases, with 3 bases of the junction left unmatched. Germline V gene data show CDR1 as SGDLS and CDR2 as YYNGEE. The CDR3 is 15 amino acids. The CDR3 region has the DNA TGTGCCAGCAGCGTAGGGCTAGCGGGAAAAGAGACCCAGTACTTC. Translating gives CASSVGLAGKETQYF.

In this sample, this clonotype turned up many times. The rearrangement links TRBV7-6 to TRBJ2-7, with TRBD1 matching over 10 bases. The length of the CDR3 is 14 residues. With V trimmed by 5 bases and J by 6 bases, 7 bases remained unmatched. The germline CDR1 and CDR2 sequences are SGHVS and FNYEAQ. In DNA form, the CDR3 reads TGTGCCAGCAGCCCAATGACAGGGGGCGCCGAGCAGTACTTC. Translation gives CASSPMTGGAEQYF.

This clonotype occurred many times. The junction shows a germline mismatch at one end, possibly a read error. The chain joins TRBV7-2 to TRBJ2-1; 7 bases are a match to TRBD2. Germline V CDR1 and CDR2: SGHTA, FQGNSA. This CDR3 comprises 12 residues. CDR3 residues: CASSYNVGTKVF. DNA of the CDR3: TGTGCCAGCAGCTATAATGTCGGGACTAAGGTCTTC.

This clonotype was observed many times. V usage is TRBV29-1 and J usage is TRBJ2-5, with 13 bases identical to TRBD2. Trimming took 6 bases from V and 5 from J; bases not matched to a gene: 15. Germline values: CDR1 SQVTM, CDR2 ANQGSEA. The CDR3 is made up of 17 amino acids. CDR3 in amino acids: CSVMMYIGLAGDETQYF. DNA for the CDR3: TGCAGCGTGATGATGTATATTGGACTAGCGGGAGATGAGACCCAGTACTTC.

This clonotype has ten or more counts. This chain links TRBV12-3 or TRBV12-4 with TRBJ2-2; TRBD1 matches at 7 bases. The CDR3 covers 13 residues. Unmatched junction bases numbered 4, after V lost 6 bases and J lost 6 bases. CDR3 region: CASRSDRAGELFF. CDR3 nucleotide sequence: TGTGCCAGCAGGTCCGACAGGGCCGGGGAGCTGTTTTTT.

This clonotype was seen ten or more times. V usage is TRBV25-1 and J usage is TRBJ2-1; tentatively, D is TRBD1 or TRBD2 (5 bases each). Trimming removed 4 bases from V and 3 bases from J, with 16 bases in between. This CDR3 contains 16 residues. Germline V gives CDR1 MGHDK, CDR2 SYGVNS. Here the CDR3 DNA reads TGTGCCAGCAGTGCCCGGGGCCGATTTAACTACAATGAGCAGTTCTTC. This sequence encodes CASSARGRFNYNEQFF. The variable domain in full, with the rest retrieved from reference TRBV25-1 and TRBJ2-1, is EADIYQTPRYLVIGTGKKITLECSQTMGHDKMYWYQQDPGMELHLIHYSYGVNSTEKGDLSSESTVSRIRTEHFPLTLESARPSHTSQYLCASSARGRFNYNEQFFGPGTRLTVL.

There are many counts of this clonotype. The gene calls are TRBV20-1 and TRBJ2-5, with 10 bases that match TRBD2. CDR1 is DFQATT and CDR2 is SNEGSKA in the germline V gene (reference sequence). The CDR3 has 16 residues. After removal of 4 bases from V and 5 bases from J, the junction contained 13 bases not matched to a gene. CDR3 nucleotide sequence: TGCAGTGCTATCGGAATTAGCGGGGGGCCCCCGGAGACCCAGTACTTC. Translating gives CSAIGISGGPPETQYF.